This T cell receptor beta chain was profiled in a study of CD8 T cells in ankylosing spondylitis. This clonotype appeared a few times. The CDR3 is 16 amino acids. V shed 1 base, J shed 8 bases, and the junction held 10 bases outside the gene matches. CDR1 is SGHAT and CDR2 is FQNNGV in the germline V gene. TCRdb itself ran the 5' RACE reads through MiXCR, one entry per CDR3 protein. The data contain under 130,000 distinct CDR3 sequences, about 25% of them singletons. The sample taken for sequencing was synovial fluid, either unsorted or a sorted T cell fraction (not recorded which). This chain uses TRBV11-2 with TRBJ1-4; TRBD1 matches at 7 bases. This TCR was sampled from a male donor with ankylosing spondylitis. The chain's CDR3 is CASSLVPQGIAEKLFF. In DNA, the CDR3 is TGTGCCAGCAGCTTAGTACCACAGGGGATAGCGGAAAAACTGTTTTTT.